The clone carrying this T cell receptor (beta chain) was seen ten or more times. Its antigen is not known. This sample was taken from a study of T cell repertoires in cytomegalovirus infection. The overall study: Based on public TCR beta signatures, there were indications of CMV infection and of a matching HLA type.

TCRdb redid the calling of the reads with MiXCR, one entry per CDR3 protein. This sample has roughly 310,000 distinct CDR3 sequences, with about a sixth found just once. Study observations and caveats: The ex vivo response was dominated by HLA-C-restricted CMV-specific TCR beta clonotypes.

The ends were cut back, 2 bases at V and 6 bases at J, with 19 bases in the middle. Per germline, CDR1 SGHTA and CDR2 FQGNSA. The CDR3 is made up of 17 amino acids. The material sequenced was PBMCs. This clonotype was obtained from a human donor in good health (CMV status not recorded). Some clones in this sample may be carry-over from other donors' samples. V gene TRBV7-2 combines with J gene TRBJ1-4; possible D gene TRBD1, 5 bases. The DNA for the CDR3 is TGTGCCAGCAGCTTAATTGGAGTGGGACGAGGTGATGAAAAACTGTTTTTT. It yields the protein CASSLIGVGRGDEKLFF.